The rows below give T cell receptor beta chains drawn from one sample of a study of response to subunit inactivated influenza vaccine. TCRdb fed the RT-PCR reads into MiXCR, producing one record per CDR3 protein. This sample has over 450,000 distinct CDR3 sequences, with 13% found just once. The sample in question was PBMCs from blood, obtained 40 to 50 days after vaccination. These receptors were taken from a middle-aged man who received an inactivated influenza vaccine. Each CDR3 is given with its conserved first and last residue. Fields, in order: clone size, V gene, J gene, D gene, CDR3 protein, CDR3 DNA. A D gene is named only where the DNA matches it firmly. Size tells how often a clone was seen (once, few, many) or the class of an expanded clone, and some rows leave it out.

clone_size: many
v_call: TRBV6-1
j_call: TRBJ2-3
d_call: -
cdr3_aa: CASSDRGGSDTQYF
cdr3_nt: TGTGCCAGCAGCGACCGGGGTGGCTCAGATACGCAGTATTTT

clone_size: many
v_call: TRBV10-3
j_call: TRBJ2-6
d_call: TRBD1
cdr3_aa: CAISGQGISGANVLTF
cdr3_nt: TGTGCCATCAGTGGACAGGGGATCTCTGGGGCCAACGTCCTGACTTTC

clone_size: -
v_call: TRBV12-3/TRBV12-4
j_call: TRBJ1-3
d_call: -
cdr3_aa: CASSLFTIYF
cdr3_nt: TGTGCCAGCAGTCTTTTCACCATATATTTT

clone_size: -
v_call: TRBV7-2
j_call: TRBJ1-3
d_call: -
cdr3_aa: CASSLAGQWDTIYF
cdr3_nt: TGTGCCAGCAGCTTAGCCGGACAGTGGGACACCATATATTTT

clone_size: few
v_call: TRBV18
j_call: TRBJ2-1
d_call: TRBD2
cdr3_aa: CASSPPYGRSYNEQFF
cdr3_nt: TGTGCCAGCTCACCACCTTACGGGAGGTCCTACAATGAGCAGTTCTTC

clone_size: many
v_call: TRBV6-5
j_call: TRBJ1-4
d_call: -
cdr3_aa: CASSYSGRVENEKLFF
cdr3_nt: TGTGCCAGCAGTTACTCAGGCAGGGTCGAAAATGAAAAACTGTTTTTT

clone_size: -
v_call: TRBV20-1
j_call: TRBJ1-2
d_call: -
cdr3_aa: CSARDFGGGYTF
cdr3_nt: TGCAGTGCTAGAGATTTCGGGGGTGGCTACACCTTC

clone_size: few
v_call: TRBV4-1
j_call: TRBJ2-1
d_call: -
cdr3_aa: CASSQSAAETYNEQFF
cdr3_nt: TGCGCCAGCAGCCAGTCGGCAGCGGAGACCTACAATGAGCAGTTCTTC

clone_size: few
v_call: TRBV20-1
j_call: TRBJ2-5
d_call: -
cdr3_aa: CSAQLYRDSKETQYF
cdr3_nt: TGCAGTGCTCAACTCTACCGGGACTCAAAAGAGACCCAGTACTTC

clone_size: -
v_call: TRBV20-1
j_call: TRBJ2-7
d_call: -
cdr3_aa: CSARQGERVYEQYF
cdr3_nt: TGCAGTGCTAGACAGGGCGAAAGGGTCTACGAGCAGTACTTC

clone_size: -
v_call: TRBV12-3/TRBV12-4
j_call: TRBJ2-7
d_call: -
cdr3_aa: CASSPSESGDYEQYF
cdr3_nt: TGTGCCAGCAGTCCGAGTGAGAGCGGCGACTACGAGCAGTACTTC

clone_size: few
v_call: TRBV9
j_call: TRBJ2-1
d_call: TRBD2
cdr3_aa: CASSVTSGRRHEQFF
cdr3_nt: TGTGCCAGCAGCGTTACTAGCGGGAGGAGACATGAGCAGTTCTTC

clone_size: -
v_call: TRBV20-1
j_call: TRBJ2-7
d_call: TRBD2
cdr3_aa: CSARDTGLAFVDYEQYF
cdr3_nt: TGCAGTGCTAGAGATACAGGACTAGCTTTCGTCGACTACGAGCAGTACTTC

clone_size: few
v_call: TRBV28
j_call: TRBJ2-1
d_call: TRBD2
cdr3_aa: CASRRTSWRNEQFF
cdr3_nt: TGTGCCAGCAGGAGGACTAGTTGGCGCAATGAGCAGTTCTTC

clone_size: many
v_call: TRBV20-1
j_call: TRBJ2-3
d_call: -
cdr3_aa: CSLTAYTVFRQYF
cdr3_nt: TGCAGTCTAACCGCCTATACGGTCTTTAGGCAGTATTTT

clone_size: many
v_call: TRBV6-5
j_call: TRBJ1-6
d_call: -
cdr3_aa: CASSYRQANSPLHF
cdr3_nt: TGTGCCAGCAGTTACCGACAGGCAAATTCACCCCTCCACTTT

clone_size: many
v_call: TRBV7-2
j_call: TRBJ2-3
d_call: TRBD2
cdr3_aa: CASSSLRLADNTDTQYF
cdr3_nt: TGTGCCAGCAGCTCTCTAAGACTAGCGGATAACACAGATACGCAGTATTTT

clone_size: -
v_call: TRBV6-5
j_call: TRBJ1-5
d_call: TRBD1
cdr3_aa: CASSYTGAQPQHF
cdr3_nt: TGTGCCAGCAGTTACACAGGGGCGCAGCCCCAGCATTTT

clone_size: many
v_call: TRBV9
j_call: TRBJ2-2
d_call: TRBD2
cdr3_aa: CASSRTSGGTGELFF
cdr3_nt: TGTGCCAGCAGCCGTACAAGCGGGGGCACCGGGGAGCTGTTTTTT

clone_size: few
v_call: TRBV3-1
j_call: TRBJ2-3
d_call: TRBD2
cdr3_aa: CASRQLTGTSGNTQYF
cdr3_nt: TGTGCCAGCAGGCAACTTACCGGGACTAGCGGCAATACGCAGTATTTT

clone_size: few
v_call: TRBV5-1
j_call: TRBJ2-5
d_call: -
cdr3_aa: CASTPTSGETQYF
cdr3_nt: TGCGCCAGCACCCCGACTAGTGGAGAGACCCAGTACTTC

clone_size: many
v_call: TRBV25-1
j_call: TRBJ2-1
d_call: TRBD2
cdr3_aa: CASTGSGGRGSYNEQFF
cdr3_nt: TGTGCCAGCACCGGGAGCGGGGGACGGGGATCCTACAATGAGCAGTTCTTC

clone_size: -
v_call: TRBV7-9
j_call: TRBJ1-1
d_call: -
cdr3_aa: CASSSSGGGAAEAFF
cdr3_nt: TGTGCCAGCAGCTCCTCCGGAGGGGGGGCTGCTGAAGCTTTCTTT

clone_size: -
v_call: TRBV15
j_call: TRBJ2-2
d_call: TRBD1
cdr3_aa: CATRQGKNTGELFF
cdr3_nt: TGTGCCACACGACAGGGGAAGAACACCGGGGAGCTGTTTTTT

clone_size: few
v_call: TRBV7-6
j_call: TRBJ2-7
d_call: TRBD1
cdr3_aa: CASSLESGTGVYEQYF
cdr3_nt: TGTGCCAGCAGCTTAGAATCCGGGACAGGGGTCTACGAGCAGTACTTC

clone_size: -
v_call: TRBV11-2
j_call: TRBJ1-1
d_call: -
cdr3_aa: CASSLGRDIFNTEAFF
cdr3_nt: TGTGCCAGCAGCTTAGGGCGGGACATCTTTAACACTGAAGCTTTCTTT

clone_size: few
v_call: TRBV6-5
j_call: TRBJ2-3
d_call: -
cdr3_aa: CASSSPGSTQYF
cdr3_nt: TGTGCCAGCAGTTCCCCCGGGTCTACGCAGTATTTT

clone_size: -
v_call: TRBV10-3
j_call: TRBJ2-7
d_call: TRBD1
cdr3_aa: CAISGGQGLYEQYF
cdr3_nt: TGTGCCATCAGTGGGGGACAGGGACTGTACGAGCAGTACTTC

clone_size: many
v_call: TRBV20-1
j_call: TRBJ2-7
d_call: TRBD1
cdr3_aa: CSAIEQGAIEQYF
cdr3_nt: TGCAGTGCTATCGAACAGGGGGCTATTGAGCAGTACTTC

clone_size: -
v_call: TRBV6-1
j_call: TRBJ2-1
d_call: TRBD2
cdr3_aa: CASKTSGGAYEQFF
cdr3_nt: TGTGCCAGCAAGACTAGCGGGGGGGCTTATGAGCAGTTCTTC

clone_size: -
v_call: TRBV11-2
j_call: TRBJ2-7
d_call: -
cdr3_aa: CASSHLTSRRGEQYF
cdr3_nt: TGTGCCAGCAGCCATCTGACTTCCCGGAGGGGAGAGCAGTACTTC

clone_size: many
v_call: TRBV9
j_call: TRBJ2-1
d_call: TRBD1
cdr3_aa: CASSVGQGSYNEQFF
cdr3_nt: TGTGCCAGCAGCGTTGGACAGGGGTCCTACAATGAGCAGTTCTTC

clone_size: few
v_call: TRBV6-2/TRBV6-3
j_call: TRBJ2-7
d_call: -
cdr3_aa: CASSYGRIYEQYF
cdr3_nt: TGTGCCAGCAGTTATGGGCGGATCTACGAGCAGTACTTC

clone_size: -
v_call: TRBV27
j_call: TRBJ2-5
d_call: -
cdr3_aa: CASSRGNTGSVTQYF
cdr3_nt: TGTGCCAGCAGTCGCGGGAATACAGGCTCTGTGACCCAGTACTTC

clone_size: few
v_call: TRBV6-2/TRBV6-3
j_call: TRBJ1-2
d_call: -
cdr3_aa: CASSQGLTGNYGYTF
cdr3_nt: TGTGCCAGCAGTCAGGGGCTAACAGGGAACTATGGCTACACCTTC

clone_size: -
v_call: TRBV24-1
j_call: TRBJ2-2
d_call: TRBD2
cdr3_aa: CATSGSGRATGELFF
cdr3_nt: TGTGCCACCAGCGGTAGCGGGAGGGCCACCGGGGAGCTGTTTTTT

clone_size: few
v_call: TRBV5-1
j_call: TRBJ2-7
d_call: -
cdr3_aa: CASSLSPAVLHEQYF
cdr3_nt: TGCGCCAGCAGCTTGTCTCCAGCGGTGCTCCACGAGCAGTACTTC

clone_size: few
v_call: TRBV10-2
j_call: TRBJ2-3
d_call: TRBD1
cdr3_aa: CASSAQGSTDTQYF
cdr3_nt: TGCGCCAGCAGTGCACAGGGGAGCACAGATACGCAGTATTTT

clone_size: -
v_call: TRBV6-5
j_call: TRBJ1-4
d_call: -
cdr3_aa: CASRERGGKLFF
cdr3_nt: TGTGCCAGCAGGGAAAGAGGGGGAAAACTGTTTTTT

clone_size: few
v_call: TRBV4-3
j_call: TRBJ2-7
d_call: -
cdr3_aa: CASSQAHGIPAYEQYF
cdr3_nt: TGCGCCAGCAGCCAAGCCCATGGGATCCCCGCCTACGAGCAGTACTTC

clone_size: few
v_call: TRBV5-1
j_call: TRBJ2-1
d_call: TRBD2
cdr3_aa: CASSVPGLAGGEQFF
cdr3_nt: TGCGCCAGCAGCGTCCCGGGACTAGCGGGAGGCGAGCAGTTCTTC

clone_size: few
v_call: TRBV29-1
j_call: TRBJ2-7
d_call: -
cdr3_aa: CSVASLDNSPYEQYF
cdr3_nt: TGCAGCGTTGCTTCACTAGATAATTCACCCTACGAGCAGTACTTC

clone_size: -
v_call: TRBV10-3
j_call: TRBJ2-4
d_call: -
cdr3_aa: CAISGPVGGEGMAKNIQYF
cdr3_nt: TGTGCCATCAGTGGTCCAGTAGGGGGGGAGGGAATGGCCAAAAACATTCAGTACTTC

clone_size: few
v_call: TRBV14
j_call: TRBJ2-3
d_call: TRBD1
cdr3_aa: CASSPEPGQFTDTQYF
cdr3_nt: TGTGCCAGCAGTCCTGAACCGGGACAGTTCACAGATACGCAGTATTTT

clone_size: many
v_call: TRBV20-1
j_call: TRBJ2-7
d_call: -
cdr3_aa: CSAISGSYEQYF
cdr3_nt: TGCAGTGCTATTTCGGGCTCCTACGAGCAGTACTTC

clone_size: -
v_call: TRBV7-2
j_call: TRBJ2-1
d_call: TRBD2
cdr3_aa: CASSYSGRASHEQFF
cdr3_nt: TGTGCCAGCAGCTATAGCGGGAGGGCGTCGCATGAGCAGTTCTTC

clone_size: few
v_call: TRBV5-1
j_call: TRBJ2-5
d_call: -
cdr3_aa: CASTPEGQETQYF
cdr3_nt: TGCGCCAGCACCCCCGAAGGGCAAGAGACCCAGTACTTC

clone_size: -
v_call: TRBV6-1
j_call: TRBJ1-5
d_call: -
cdr3_aa: CASSEVFGSNQPQHF
cdr3_nt: TGTGCCAGCAGTGAAGTGTTCGGTAGCAATCAGCCCCAGCATTTT

clone_size: many
v_call: TRBV20-1
j_call: TRBJ1-3
d_call: -
cdr3_aa: CSARDVSRSGNTIYF
cdr3_nt: TGCAGTGCTAGAGATGTCAGCCGCTCTGGAAACACCATATATTTT

clone_size: many
v_call: TRBV4-3
j_call: TRBJ2-3
d_call: -
cdr3_aa: CASSQDPQDTQYF
cdr3_nt: TGCGCCAGCAGCCAAGACCCACAGGATACGCAGTATTTT

clone_size: many
v_call: TRBV20-1
j_call: TRBJ2-7
d_call: TRBD1
cdr3_aa: CSARGQGSYEQYF
cdr3_nt: TGCAGTGCTAGAGGACAGGGCTCCTACGAGCAGTACTTC

clone_size: -
v_call: TRBV24-1
j_call: TRBJ2-1
d_call: -
cdr3_aa: CAISDFGGGYNEQFF
cdr3_nt: TGTGCCATCAGTGATTTCGGAGGGGGTTACAATGAGCAGTTCTTC

clone_size: many
v_call: TRBV6-2/TRBV6-3
j_call: TRBJ2-4
d_call: TRBD1
cdr3_aa: CASSYPGQGSDF
cdr3_nt: TGTGCCAGCAGTTACCCCGGACAGGGGTCGGACTTC